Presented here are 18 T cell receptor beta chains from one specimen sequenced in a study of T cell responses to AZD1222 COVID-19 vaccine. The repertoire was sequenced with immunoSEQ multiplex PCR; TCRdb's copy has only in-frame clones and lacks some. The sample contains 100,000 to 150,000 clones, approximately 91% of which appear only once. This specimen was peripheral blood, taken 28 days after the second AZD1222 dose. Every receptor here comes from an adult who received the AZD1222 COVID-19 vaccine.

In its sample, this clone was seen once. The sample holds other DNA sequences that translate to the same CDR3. The CDR3 spells CSVGPGWGMNTEAFF. In DNA, the CDR3 is TGCAGCGTTGGTCCAGGTTGGGGGATGAACACTGAAGCTTTCTTT. The chain is built from TRBV29-1 and TRBJ1-1, with TRBD1 as a possible D gene (5 bases). CDR1 is SQVTM, CDR2 ANQGSEA, per germline. The CDR3 loop spans 15 amino acids. V was shortened by 4 bases and J by 0 bases, with 15 bases between the two germline ends.

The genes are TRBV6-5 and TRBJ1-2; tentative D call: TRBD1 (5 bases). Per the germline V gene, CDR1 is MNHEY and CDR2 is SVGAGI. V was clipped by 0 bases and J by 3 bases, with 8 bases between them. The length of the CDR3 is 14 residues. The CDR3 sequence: CASSYSGTDYGYTF. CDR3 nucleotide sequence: TGTGCCAGCAGTTACTCTGGGACGGACTATGGCTACACCTTC.

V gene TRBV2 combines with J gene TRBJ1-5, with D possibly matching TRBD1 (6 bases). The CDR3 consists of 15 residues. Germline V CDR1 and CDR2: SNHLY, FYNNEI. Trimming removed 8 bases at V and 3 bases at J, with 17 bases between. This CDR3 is CASGTSSTHNQPQHF. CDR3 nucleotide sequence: TGTGCCAGCGGGACATCTTCTACCCACAATCAGCCCCAGCATTTT.

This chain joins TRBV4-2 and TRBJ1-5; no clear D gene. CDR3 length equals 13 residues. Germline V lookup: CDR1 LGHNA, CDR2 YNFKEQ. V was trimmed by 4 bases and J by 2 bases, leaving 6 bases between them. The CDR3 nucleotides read TGTGCCAGCAGCCCCCCGGGCAATCAGCCCCAGCATTTT. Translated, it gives CASSPPGNQPQHF.

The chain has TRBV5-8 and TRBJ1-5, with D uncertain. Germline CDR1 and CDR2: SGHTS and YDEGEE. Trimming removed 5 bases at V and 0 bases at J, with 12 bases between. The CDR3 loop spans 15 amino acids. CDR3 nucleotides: TGTGCCAGCAGGGCAGGCGGCTATAGCAATCAGCCCCAGCATTTT. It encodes CASRAGGYSNQPQHF.

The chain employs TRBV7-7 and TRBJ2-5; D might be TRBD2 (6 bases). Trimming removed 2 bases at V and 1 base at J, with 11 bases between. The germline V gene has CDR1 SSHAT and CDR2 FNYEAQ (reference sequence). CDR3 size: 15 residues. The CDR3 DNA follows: TGTGCCAGCAGCTTAATGCGGGGTCGCCAAGAGACCCAGTACTTC. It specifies CASSLMRGRQETQYF.

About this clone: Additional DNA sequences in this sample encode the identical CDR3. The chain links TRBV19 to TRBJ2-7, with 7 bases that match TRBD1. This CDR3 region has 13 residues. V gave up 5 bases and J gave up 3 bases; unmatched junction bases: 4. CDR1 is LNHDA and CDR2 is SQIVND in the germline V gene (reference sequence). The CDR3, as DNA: TGTGCCAGTAGTGTCCGACAGGGCTACGAGCAGTACTTC. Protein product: CASSVRQGYEQYF.

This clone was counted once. The CDR3: CASSLVGTGNSGNTIYF. In DNA form, the CDR3 reads TGCGCCAGCAGCTTGGTGGGGACTGGGAACTCTGGAAACACCATATATTTT. J is TRBJ1-3 and V is TRBV5-1; the D gene is possibly TRBD1 (5 bases). V gave up 0 bases and J gave up 0 bases, with 13 bases separating them. From germline, CDR1 is SGHRS and CDR2 YFSETQ. The length of the CDR3 is 17 residues.

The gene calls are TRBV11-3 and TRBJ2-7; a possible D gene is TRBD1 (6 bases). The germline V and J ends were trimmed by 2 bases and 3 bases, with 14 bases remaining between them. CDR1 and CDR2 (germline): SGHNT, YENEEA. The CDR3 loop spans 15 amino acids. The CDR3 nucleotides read TGTGCCAGCAGCTTATATACCGGGGACAACTACGAGCAGTACTTC. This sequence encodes CASSLYTGDNYEQYF.

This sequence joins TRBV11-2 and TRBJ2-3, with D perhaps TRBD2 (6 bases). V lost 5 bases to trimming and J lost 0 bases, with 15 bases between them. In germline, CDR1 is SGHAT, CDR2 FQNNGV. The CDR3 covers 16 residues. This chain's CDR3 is CASSPPGGTSTDTQYF. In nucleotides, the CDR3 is TGTGCCAGCAGCCCCCCTGGCGGGACTAGCACAGATACGCAGTATTTT.

The CDR3 sequence: CASSFGGNEQYF. As DNA, the CDR3 is TGTGCCAGCAGTTTCGGGGGGAACGAGCAGTACTTC. The chain joins TRBV6-2 or TRBV6-3 to TRBJ2-7; 7 bases agree with TRBD2. Losses at the gene ends were 4 bases for V and 5 bases for J; bases not matched to a gene: 2. The CDR3 sequence is 12 residues long. Germline CDR1 MNHEY, CDR2 SVGEGT.

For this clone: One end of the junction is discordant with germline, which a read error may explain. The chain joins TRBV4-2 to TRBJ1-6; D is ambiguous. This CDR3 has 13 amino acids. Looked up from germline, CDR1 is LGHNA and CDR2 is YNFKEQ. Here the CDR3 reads CASSQGRENPLHF. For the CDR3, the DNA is TGTGCCAGCAGTCAAGGACGGGAGAATCCCCTCCACTTT.

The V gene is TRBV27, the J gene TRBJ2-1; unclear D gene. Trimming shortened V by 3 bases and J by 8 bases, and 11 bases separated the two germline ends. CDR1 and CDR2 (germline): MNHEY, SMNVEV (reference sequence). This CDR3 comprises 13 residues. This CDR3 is CASSFVGSYEQFF. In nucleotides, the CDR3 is TGTGCCAGCAGTTTCGTAGGGTCGTATGAGCAGTTCTTC.

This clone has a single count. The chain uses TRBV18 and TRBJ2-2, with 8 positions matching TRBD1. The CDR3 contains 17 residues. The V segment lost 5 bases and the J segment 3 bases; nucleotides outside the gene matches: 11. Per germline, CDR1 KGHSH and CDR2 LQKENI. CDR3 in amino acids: CASSLDRARLDTGELFF. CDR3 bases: TGTGCCAGCTCATTGGACAGGGCACGGTTGGACACCGGGGAGCTGTTTTTT. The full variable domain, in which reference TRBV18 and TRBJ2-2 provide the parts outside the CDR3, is NAGVMQNPRHLVRRRGQEARLRCSPMKGHSHVYWYRQLPEEGLKFMVYLQKENIIDESGMPKERFSAEFPKEGPSILRIQQVVRGDSAAYFCASSLDRARLDTGELFFGEGSRLTVL.

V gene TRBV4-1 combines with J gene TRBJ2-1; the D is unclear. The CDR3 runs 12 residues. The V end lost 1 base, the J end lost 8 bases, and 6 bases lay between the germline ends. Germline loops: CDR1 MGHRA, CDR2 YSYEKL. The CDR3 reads CASSQGSHEQFF. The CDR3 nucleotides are TGCGCCAGCAGCCAAGGGAGCCATGAGCAGTTCTTC.

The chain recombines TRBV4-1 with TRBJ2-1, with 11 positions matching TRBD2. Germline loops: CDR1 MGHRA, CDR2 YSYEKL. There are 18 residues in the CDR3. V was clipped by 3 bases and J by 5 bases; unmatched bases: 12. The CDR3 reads CASSHRNPLSGRDNEQFF. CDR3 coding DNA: TGCGCCAGCAGCCACCGTAACCCACTTAGCGGGAGGGACAATGAGCAGTTCTTC.

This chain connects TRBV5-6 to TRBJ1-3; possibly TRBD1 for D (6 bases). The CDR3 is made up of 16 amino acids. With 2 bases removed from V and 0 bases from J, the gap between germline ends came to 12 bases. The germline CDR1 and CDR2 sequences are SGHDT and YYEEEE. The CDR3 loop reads CASSFRGVFSGNTIYF. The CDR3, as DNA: TGTGCCAGCAGCTTCAGGGGTGTCTTCTCTGGAAACACCATATATTTT.

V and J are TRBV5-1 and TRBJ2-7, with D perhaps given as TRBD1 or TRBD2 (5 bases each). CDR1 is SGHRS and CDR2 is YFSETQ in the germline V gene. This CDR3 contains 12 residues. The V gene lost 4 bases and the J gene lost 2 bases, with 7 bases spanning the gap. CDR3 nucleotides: TGCGCCAGCAGCCTGGGGGCCTACGAGCAGTACTTC. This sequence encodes CASSLGAYEQYF.